This T cell receptor (beta chain) appears in the sequencing data of a study of cytomegalovirus exposure and HLA in healthy donors. The germline V gene has CDR1 SQVTM and CDR2 ANQGSEA. Trimming shortened V by 5 bases and J by 2 bases, and 12 bases separated the two germline ends. There are 13 residues in the CDR3. Vbeta (60) and Jbeta (13) primers were used in the PCR. Method: immunoSEQ multiplex PCR; TCRdb's copy keeps in-frame clones and lacks some. The data show about 190,000 clones, 75% to 90% seen once. This receptor was identified in a woman between 50 and 59 years old in good health and CMV-seropositive. Specimen: PBMCs. This sequence joins TRBV29-1 and TRBJ1-2; D call uncertain. The CDR3 region is CSVTRTGNYGYTF. In DNA, the CDR3 is TGCAGCGTTACCAGGACGGGGAACTATGGCTACACCTTC.